This record covers a single T cell receptor (beta chain). This sample was taken from a study of blood T cell repertoires in COVID-19. Study-level background: There were acute and convalescent COVID-19 samples, and they came from the United States, Italy and Spain.

Assay used: immunoSEQ multiplex PCR; TCRdb lists only in-frame clones, some missing. This table holds some 200,000 clones, around 90% found once. Looked up from germline, CDR1 is SGHNT and CDR2 is YYREEE (reference sequence). The CDR3 loop spans 15 amino acids. The V end was cut by 1 base, the J end by 3 bases, with 13 bases between. The rearrangement links TRBV5-4 to TRBJ1-1; D may be TRBD1 (6 bases). The material sequenced was peripheral blood. The origin of this receptor is a man under 40 with acute or convalescent COVID-19. The CDR3 loop reads CASSLKGVSDTEAFF. CDR3 coding DNA: TGTGCCAGCAGCTTGAAGGGGGTTTCCGACACTGAAGCTTTCTTT.